This record concerns one TCR beta chain sequence. Its target is not known. CD4+ cells yielded CD45RA+ naive and CD45RA-negative memory subsets. Original processing methods: For the immunoSEQ data, sequences were junction-only without quality scores, so filtering differed. Using immunoSEQ multiplex PCR, the repertoire was profiled, and TCRdb retains in-frame clones only, with some absent. V and J calls and clone size are as listed in that table; D and trimming were resolved from the DNA. The table lists about 1 million clones, 65% to 80% of them singletons. Germline values: CDR1 SGDLS, CDR2 YYNGEE. The ends lost 4 bases at V and 4 bases at J; junction bases unmatched: 2. This CDR3 comprises 13 residues. The sample originates from a study of shared clonotypes between healthy human individuals. General study findings and limits: Memory subsets generally showed lower estimated richness than naive subsets. Few donors limited the genetic and exposure-history diversity represented.

The source material was memory CD4+ T cells sorted from blood. Subset given: CD45RA-negative fraction. The chain joins TRBV9 to TRBJ2-5, with 9 bases aligning to TRBD1. The source is a man younger than 35 in good health. CDR3 residues: CASSRDRAETQYF. As DNA, the CDR3 is TGTGCCAGCAGCCGGGACAGGGCAGAGACCCAGTACTTC.